This paragraph reports one T cell receptor beta chain. Its cognate antigen is unknown. This record comes from a study of shared clonotypes between healthy human individuals. Produced via immunoSEQ multiplex PCR; TCRdb's table is partial and in-frame only. The sample includes some 2,100,000 clones, approximately 96% of them seen just once. Recent acute infections and vaccinations were absent in the healthy HIV-negative adult donors. CD45RA+ naive and CD45RA-negative memory subsets were separated from CD4+ cells. Germline assignment: CDR1 WSHSY and CDR2 SAAADI. The CDR3 is made up of 16 amino acids. After removal of 7 bases from V and 0 bases from J, the junction contained 10 bases not matched to a gene. Findings of the study overall: Among non-shared clonotypes, generation probabilities were lower than among those shared by all four donors. Memory subsets had estimated richness that was generally smaller than that of naive subsets.

The V call is TRBV10-2, the J call TRBJ1-1; 8 bases agree with TRBD1. The sequenced material came from naive CD4+ T cells sorted from blood. This sample's subset: CD45RA+ positively selected. This receptor was obtained from a man aged 18 to 29 in good health. CDR3 amino acids: CASMTGALHLNTEAFF. As DNA, the CDR3 is TGCGCCAGCATGACAGGGGCGCTACACCTGAACACTGAAGCTTTCTTT.